These 28 T cell receptor beta chains were sequenced from one sample in a study of OX40 agonist ivuxolimab in advanced cancers. Sequenced by immunoSEQ multiplex PCR; TCRdb stores in-frame clones only, minus some. The sample lists about 97,000 clones; about 90% were seen once. Sequencing was performed on CD4+ or CD8+ T cells sorted from blood, taken in a trial of the OX40 agonist ivuxolimab. All receptors derive from an adult with an advanced solid tumor such as melanoma, head and neck, liver or kidney cancer.

The chain employs TRBV5-1 and TRBJ1-3, with TRBD1 matching 9 bases. The V gene end was trimmed by 0 bases and the J gene end by 2 bases; junction bases not matched to a gene: 3. This CDR3 comprises 16 residues. Germline lookup yields CDR1 SGHRS and CDR2 YFSETQ. CDR3 coding DNA: TGCGCCAGCAGCTTGGACGGGACAGGGACTGGAAACACCATATATTTT. Protein: CASSLDGTGTGNTIYF.

The V call is TRBV29-1, the J call TRBJ2-5, with D perhaps being TRBD1 or TRBD2 (5 bases each). The germline V gene encodes CDR1 SQVTM and CDR2 ANQGSEA. Trimming shortened V by 5 bases and J by 2 bases, and 12 bases separated the two germline ends. The CDR3 runs to 13 residues. CDR3 coding DNA: TGCAGCGTTCATAGTTGGGGGCAAGAGACCCAGTACTTC. This codes for CSVHSWGQETQYF.

The chain joins TRBV11-3 to TRBJ1-2; 7 bases are shared with TRBD1. Germline V CDR1 and CDR2: SGHNT, YENEEA. The CDR3 is made up of 15 amino acids. Germline trimming cut 1 base from V and 8 bases from J; bases unmatched to any gene: 10. CDR3 nucleotide sequence: TGTGCCAGCAGCTTAGGTTCCACTCAGGGGGAAGGCTACACCTTC. Amino acid sequence: CASSLGSTQGEGYTF.

V usage is TRBV5-1 and J usage is TRBJ2-3, with D possibly called TRBD1 or TRBD2 (6 bases each). Germline V gene lookup returns CDR1 SGHRS and CDR2 YFSETQ. This CDR3 has 15 amino acids. The ends were cut back, 3 bases at V and 4 bases at J, with 15 bases in the middle. DNA for the CDR3: TGCGCCAGCAGCTGGGGGGCTAGAGGGGCAGATACGCAGTATTTT. This codes for CASSWGARGADTQYF. Based on the CDR3 plus reference TRBV5-1 and TRBJ2-3, the full variable domain is KAGVTQTPRYLIKTRGQQVTLSCSPISGHRSVSWYQQTPGQGLQFLFEYFSETQRNKGNFPGRFSGRQFSNSRSEMNVSTLELGDSALYLCASSWGARGADTQYFGPGTRLTVL.

The chain joins TRBV4-1 to TRBJ2-5; possibly TRBD1 for D (5 bases). Germline V CDR1 and CDR2: MGHRA, YSYEKL. CDR3 length: 15 residues. Trimming left V 1 base short and J 2 bases short, with 11 bases between. The CDR3 protein is CASSQGQGPQETQYF. Written as DNA, the CDR3 is TGCGCCAGCAGCCAAGGCCAGGGCCCTCAAGAGACCCAGTACTTC.

The chain is built from TRBV5-1 and TRBJ2-1; 11 bases are a match to TRBD2. The CDR3 covers 14 residues. V was pared by 6 bases and J by 10 bases, with 9 bases of the junction left unmatched. The germline gives CDR1 SGHRS, CDR2 YFSETQ. The CDR3 is CASTLAGGRGEQFF. The DNA for the CDR3 is TGCGCCAGCACTCTAGCGGGGGGCCGAGGGGAGCAGTTCTTC.

The chain joins TRBV7-9 to TRBJ1-1; TRBD1 is a possible D gene (5 bases). Germline CDR1 is SEHNR and CDR2 is FQNEAQ (reference sequence). CDR3 length: 18 residues. V was clipped by 5 bases and J by 0 bases, with 22 bases between them. This CDR3 reads CASSRNIKGRGMNTEAFF. CDR3 coding DNA: TGTGCCAGCAGCCGTAATATTAAAGGGAGGGGAATGAACACTGAAGCTTTCTTT.

The V gene is TRBV4-1, the J gene TRBJ2-3; 8 bases line up with TRBD1. Germline V gene sequence: CDR1 MGHRA, CDR2 YSYEKL. V lost 1 base, J lost 4 bases, and 4 bases stayed unmatched. The CDR3 runs to 15 residues. The CDR3 nucleotides read TGCGCCAGCAGCCAAGTCGGGACAGGCCCAGATACGCAGTATTTT. It yields the protein CASSQVGTGPDTQYF.

The V call is TRBV9, the J call TRBJ2-7, with 8 bases fitting TRBD2. The CDR3 is made up of 20 amino acids. Trimming cost V 0 bases and J 3 bases; bases outside gene matches: 20. Germline V CDR1 and CDR2: SGDLS, YYNGEE. The chain's CDR3 is CASSVDDGAGARGGIYEQYF. In DNA, the CDR3 is TGTGCCAGCAGCGTAGATGACGGGGCGGGAGCCCGGGGGGGGATCTACGAGCAGTACTTC.

V is TRBV29-1 and J is TRBJ1-1, with a possible D match to TRBD1 (5 bases). V was cut by 6 bases and J by 7 bases, with 18 bases left in between. The CDR3 runs to 13 residues. Germline CDR1 SQVTM, CDR2 ANQGSEA. The CDR3 region has the DNA TGCAGCGTGGCGGGGCCCGTATTGGGTGAAGCTTTCTTT. Its translation is CSVAGPVLGEAFF.

The V call is TRBV7-8, the J call TRBJ2-3; 7 bases are a match to TRBD2. Germline assignment: CDR1 SGHVS and CDR2 FQNEAQ. J was trimmed by 6 bases and V by 2 bases; bases with no gene match: 11. CDR3 length equals 16 residues. DNA for the CDR3: TGTGCCAGCAGCTTATTCGGTCTAGCCGGGGGGGATACGCAGTATTTT. Translating it yields CASSLFGLAGGDTQYF.

The chain links TRBV2 to TRBJ1-2, with D possibly being TRBD1 (6 bases). Germline loops: CDR1 SNHLY, CDR2 FYNNEI. This CDR3 region has 14 residues. Trimming cost V 3 bases and J 7 bases, with 15 bases left between them. CDR3 amino acids: CASSDTGGGAGYTF. CDR3 in DNA: TGTGCCAGCAGTGATACCGGGGGCGGGGCTGGCTACACCTTC.

This clone appeared once. This sequence joins TRBV2 and TRBJ2-2; D is undetermined. The CDR3 covers 15 residues. From germline, CDR1 is SNHLY and CDR2 FYNNEI. Trimming took 7 bases from V and 3 from J, leaving 15 bases between them. CDR3 protein: CASTAALDYTGELFF. CDR3 DNA: TGTGCCAGCACTGCCGCTCTGGATTACACCGGGGAGCTGTTTTTT.

This sequence joins TRBV23-1 and TRBJ1-2; a possible D gene is TRBD1 (5 bases). TRBV23-1 is an ORF for which the function is uncertain. CDR3 length equals 18 residues. Trimming took 2 bases from V and 4 from J, leaving 23 bases between them. CDR3 amino acids: CASSQRVGSVEGCYGYTF. DNA for the CDR3: TGCGCCAGCAGTCAAAGAGTGGGGTCAGTGGAGGGGTGCTATGGCTACACCTTC.

This clone was detected only a few times. V gene TRBV5-5 combines with J gene TRBJ1-1; maybe TRBD1 (5 bases). The V gene's germline CDR1 is SGHKS and CDR2 YYEKEE (reference sequence). The CDR3 extends over 15 amino acids. The ends were cut back, 5 bases at V and 0 bases at J, with 14 bases in the middle. In DNA form, the CDR3 reads TGTGCCAGCAGACGGGACCGACCTATGAACACTGAAGCTTTCTTT. This sequence encodes CASRRDRPMNTEAFF. Filled out from reference TRBV5-5 and TRBJ1-1, the complete variable domain reads DAGVTQSPTHLIKTRGQQVTLRCSPISGHKSVSWYQQVLGQGPQFIFQYYEKEERGRGNFPDRFSARQFPNYSSELNVNALLLGDSALYLCASRRDRPMNTEAFFGQGTRLTVV.

The chain employs TRBV7-2 and TRBJ2-1; possibly TRBD2 for D (7 bases). Trimming took 7 bases from V and 6 from J, leaving 16 bases between them. The CDR3 consists of 14 residues. Germline CDR1 SGHTA, CDR2 FQGNSA. CDR3 sequence reads: CASNIGGGVNEQFF. The CDR3 coding sequence is TGTGCCAGCAACATAGGGGGAGGGGTCAATGAGCAGTTCTTC.

The chain uses TRBV19 and TRBJ2-1, with 11 bases aligning to TRBD1. The CDR3 spans 15 residues. Trimming at V came to 7 bases and at J to 2 bases, leaving 4 bases not matched to a gene. The germline gives CDR1 LNHDA, CDR2 SQIVND (reference sequence). Written as DNA, the CDR3 is TGTGCCAGTACCCTGGACAGGGGGCCCTACAATGAGCAGTTCTTC. This translates into CASTLDRGPYNEQFF.

The V gene is TRBV5-1, the J gene TRBJ1-5; D perhaps matches TRBD1 (5 bases). Germline V gene sequence: CDR1 SGHRS, CDR2 YFSETQ. The CDR3 covers 15 residues. Trimming stripped 5 bases from V and 0 bases from J, with 12 bases between. CDR3 sequence (DNA): TGCGCCAGCAGATGGGGGACGGCTAGCAATCAGCCCCAGCATTTT. Its translation is CASRWGTASNQPQHF.

This chain connects TRBV5-5 to TRBJ2-6, with D possibly matching TRBD2 (5 bases). Germline CDR1 and CDR2: SGHKS and YYEKEE (reference sequence). There are 16 residues in the CDR3. V shed 7 bases and J shed 0 bases, with 14 bases lying between them. The CDR3 DNA sequence: TGTGCCAGCTCCCGGAGGTCTGGCTCTGGGGCCAACGTCCTGACTTTC. This codes for CASSRRSGSGANVLTF.

V is TRBV18 and J is TRBJ2-3; TRBD1 matches at 8 bases. The V segment lost 2 bases and the J segment 8 bases; nucleotides outside the gene matches: 15. The CDR3 is 17 amino acids. Germline assignment: CDR1 KGHSH and CDR2 LQKENI. CDR3 in amino acids: CASSPKGYQGAQGTQYF. For the CDR3, the DNA is TGTGCCAGCTCACCAAAGGGCTATCAGGGGGCGCAGGGTACGCAGTATTTT.

The rearrangement links TRBV30 to TRBJ2-3; 12 bases line up with TRBD2. The CDR3 has 16 residues. The V and J ends lost 5 bases and 0 bases, in that order; junction bases with no gene match: 6. Germline CDR1 is GTSNPN and CDR2 is SVGIG (reference sequence). CDR3 DNA sequence: TGTGCCTGGGTAACTAGCGGGAGGACTAGCACAGATACGCAGTATTTT. Translated, it gives CAWVTSGRTSTDTQYF.

The chain employs TRBV19 and TRBJ2-5; D unresolved. This CDR3 has 14 amino acids. CDR1 is LNHDA, CDR2 SQIVND, per germline (reference sequence). Trimming left V 1 base short and J 2 bases short, with 8 bases between. CDR3 nucleotides: TGTGCCAGTAGTATAGGGAACGGTCAAGAGACCCAGTACTTC. Amino acid sequence: CASSIGNGQETQYF.

V and J are TRBV5-1 and TRBJ1-5; no reliable D call. This CDR3 is built from 16 residues. The V end lost 0 bases, the J end lost 0 bases, and 10 bases lay between the germline ends. Germline V gene data show CDR1 as SGHRS and CDR2 as YFSETQ. CDR3 nucleotides: TGCGCCAGCAGCTTGGACGGGCCCTATAGCAATCAGCCCCAGCATTTT. It translates to CASSLDGPYSNQPQHF.

The V and J genes are TRBV27 and TRBJ1-1; possibly TRBD1 for D (5 bases). CDR1 is MNHEY, CDR2 SMNVEV, per germline (reference sequence). The ends were cut back, 7 bases at V and 6 bases at J, with 12 bases in the middle. This CDR3 has 12 amino acids. In DNA form, the CDR3 reads TGTGCCAGCACTAACCAAGGGGCTGAAGCTTTCTTT. Protein sequence: CASTNQGAEAFF.

Only a few counts were recorded for this clone. The V call is TRBV2, the J call TRBJ2-7; D possibly corresponds to TRBD1 (5 bases). Trimming removed 4 bases from V and 7 bases from J, with 14 bases in between. Germline V gives CDR1 SNHLY, CDR2 FYNNEI. This CDR3 is 13 amino acids long. As DNA, the CDR3 is TGTGCCAGCAGTGTTTCAAGACAGACGGAGCAGTACTTC. Residues: CASSVSRQTEQYF.

The chain has TRBV18 and TRBJ1-4; no clear D gene. V lost 6 bases and J 0 bases, leaving 5 bases between the germline ends. This CDR3 has 13 residues. Per the germline V gene, CDR1 is KGHSH and CDR2 is LQKENI. The DNA for the CDR3 is TGTGCCAGCTCGTCGGCAACTAATGAAAAACTGTTTTTT. Amino acids: CASSSATNEKLFF.

This chain connects TRBV7-6 to TRBJ2-2; unclear D gene. The length of the CDR3 is 14 residues. Germline assignment: CDR1 SGHVS and CDR2 FNYEAQ. V was trimmed by 1 base and J by 0 bases, leaving 3 bases between them. CDR3 in DNA: TGTGCCAGCAGCTTAGACACGAACACCGGGGAGCTGTTTTTT. The encoded protein is CASSLDTNTGELFF. Full variable domain (outside the CDR3, taken from reference TRBV7-6 and TRBJ2-2): GAGVSQSPRYKVTKRGQDVALRCDPISGHVSLYWYRQALGQGPEFLTYFNYEAQQDKSGLPNDRFSAERPEGSISTLTIQRTEQRDSAMYRCASSLDTNTGELFFGEGSRLTVL.

The chain uses TRBV11-2 and TRBJ1-4; a possible D gene is TRBD1 (6 bases). The germline V and J ends were trimmed by 5 bases and 8 bases, with 21 bases remaining between them. Germline values: CDR1 SGHAT, CDR2 FQNNGV. The CDR3 spans 16 residues. The DNA of the CDR3 is TGTGCCAGCAGCCCAACCCCAGACAGGTTCTCCGAAAAACTGTTTTTT. This gives the protein CASSPTPDRFSEKLFF. Full variable domain (rest looked up from reference TRBV11-2 and TRBJ1-4): EAGVAQSPRYKIIEKRQSVAFWCNPISGHATLYWYQQILGQGPKLLIQFQNNGVVDDSQLPKDRFSAERLKGVDSTLKIQPAKLEDSAVYLCASSPTPDRFSEKLFFGSGTQLSVL.